Below, 5 T cell receptor beta chains from the same sample are listed, as sequenced in a study of T cells after yellow fever vaccination. TCRdb recomputed calls from the 5' RACE reads with MiXCR, one row per CDR3 protein. The top ten clones hold over 3% of a sample with hundreds of thousands of distinct CDR3 sequences, 8.7% of them seen once. Sample: CD4+ T cells sorted from PBMCs, taken 5 days after the yellow fever booster vaccination. Receptors were obtained from a man aged 18-30 years who received the YFV17D yellow fever vaccine.

This clonotype was counted between two and nine times. The chain is built from TRBV18 and TRBJ1-2; D is unclear. The CDR3 extends over 16 amino acids. CDR1 KGHSH and CDR2 LQKENI come from the germline V gene. V dropped 0 bases and J dropped 8 bases, with 19 bases sitting between them. CDR3 protein: CASSPPGYPGEGGYTF. The CDR3 DNA reads TGTGCCAGCTCACCACCGGGGTACCCAGGCGAAGGAGGCTACACCTTC.

The rearrangement uses TRBV5-6 and TRBJ2-1; maybe TRBD2 (6 bases). The V gene lost 2 bases and the J gene lost 0 bases, with 9 bases spanning the gap. The germline gives CDR1 SGHDT, CDR2 YYEEEE. The CDR3 has 15 amino acids. The CDR3 DNA sequence: TGTGCCAGCAGCTTACGGGGGATCTCCTACAATGAGCAGTTCTTC. Translation: CASSLRGISYNEQFF.

This clonotype was seen ten or more times. CDR3 sequence reads: CSAGRRGENTEAFF. The DNA for the CDR3 is TGCAGTGCAGGAAGGAGGGGCGAAAACACTGAAGCTTTCTTT. The chain links TRBV20-1 to TRBJ1-1; TRBD1 might be the D (5 bases). CDR1 and CDR2 (germline): DFQATT, SNEGSKA (reference sequence). V lost 6 bases and J lost 2, with 16 bases in between. This CDR3 is built from 14 residues.

This clonotype was counted ten times or more. This chain links TRBV2 with TRBJ2-2; D is unclear. The germline V gene has CDR1 SNHLY and CDR2 FYNNEI. This CDR3 spans 18 amino acids. V was trimmed by 2 bases and J by 3 bases, leaving 19 bases between them. CDR3 loop: CASSEMLRRIGDTGELFF. CDR3 bases: TGTGCCAGCAGTGAAATGTTACGGCGCATTGGGGACACCGGGGAGCTGTTTTTT.

This clonotype has a handful of counts. V usage is TRBV28 and J usage is TRBJ2-7; D possibly corresponds to TRBD1 (6 bases). Germline V gene sequence: CDR1 MDHEN, CDR2 SYDVKM. Trimming cost V 6 bases and J 3 bases, with 12 bases left between them. This CDR3 spans 13 amino acids. CDR3 sequence: CASRKQGIYEQYF. For the CDR3, the DNA is TGTGCCAGCAGGAAACAGGGTATCTACGAGCAGTACTTC.